The 23 T cell receptor beta chains below all came from one sample that was sequenced in a study of blood T cell repertoires in COVID-19. Libraries were prepared by immunoSEQ multiplex PCR; TCRdb keeps only in-frame clonotypes and omits some of them. The sample gives about 200,000 clones, over 80% of which show up once; 0.85% to 0.95% is in the top ten. The sample taken for sequencing was peripheral blood. The receptor set was obtained from a man in his fifties or sixties with COVID-19, enrolled during active disease.

About this clone itself: The sample holds other DNA sequences that translate to the same CDR3. The rearrangement joins TRBV6-6 to TRBJ1-4; 8 nucleotides match TRBD1. CDR3 length equals 14 residues. The germline CDR1 and CDR2 sequences are MNHNY and SVGAGI (reference sequence). V dropped 2 bases and J dropped 8; count of bases not matched to a gene: 4. In DNA, the CDR3 is TGTGCCAGCAGTTACGGACAGGGAGGAGAAAAACTGTTTTTT. Its protein is CASSYGQGGEKLFF.

This chain joins TRBV11-2 and TRBJ1-5, with D unresolved. The germline CDR1 and CDR2 sequences are SGHAT and FQNNGV. Trimming removed 1 base at V and 5 bases at J, with 6 bases between. The CDR3 has 13 residues. In nucleotides, the CDR3 is TGTGCCAGCAGCTTAGCACGCGATCAGCCCCAGCATTTT. This translates into CASSLARDQPQHF.

V usage is TRBV6-2 or TRBV6-3 and J usage is TRBJ2-1; 8 bases map to TRBD2. The V segment lost 2 bases and the J segment 8 bases; nucleotides outside the gene matches: 8. The CDR3 totals 15 residues. Germline lookup yields CDR1 MNHEY and CDR2 SVGEGT. The CDR3 coding sequence is TGTGCCAGCAGTTACGGGGGACTAGAGGTCTATGAGCAGTTCTTC. Translated, it gives CASSYGGLEVYEQFF.

The chain links TRBV27 to TRBJ1-1; TRBD1 matches at 7 bases. Germline V CDR1 and CDR2: MNHEY, SMNVEV (reference sequence). Losses at the gene ends were 6 bases for V and 1 base for J; bases not matched to a gene: 8. This CDR3 contains 15 residues. For the CDR3, the DNA is TGTGCCAGCAGATTTTTAGGACAGGAGAACACTGAAGCTTTCTTT. It encodes CASRFLGQENTEAFF.

The CDR3 sequence is CASSLVLGGATEAFF. CDR3 DNA: TGTGCCAGCAGCTTAGTGTTGGGGGGGGCCACTGAAGCTTTCTTT. This chain connects TRBV11-2 to TRBJ1-1; perhaps TRBD1 as D (6 bases). Germline V gene sequence: CDR1 SGHAT, CDR2 FQNNGV. The CDR3 consists of 15 residues. V lost 1 base and J 4 bases, leaving 13 bases between the germline ends. The whole variable domain, remainder taken from reference TRBV11-2 and TRBJ1-1, is EAGVAQSPRYKIIEKRQSVAFWCNPISGHATLYWYQQILGQGPKLLIQFQNNGVVDDSQLPKDRFSAERLKGVDSTLKIQPAKLEDSAVYLCASSLVLGGATEAFFGQGTRLTVV.

J is TRBJ1-4 and V is TRBV27, with no clear D. The CDR3 is made up of 12 amino acids. Germline lookup yields CDR1 MNHEY and CDR2 SMNVEV (reference sequence). The V and J ends lost 6 bases and 4 bases respectively, with 6 bases between them. CDR3 sequence: CASRASNEKLFF. The CDR3, as DNA: TGTGCCAGCAGGGCCAGTAATGAAAAACTGTTTTTT.

The chain has TRBV5-1 and TRBJ2-3; D ambiguous. The CDR3 length is 17 residues. Trimming cost V 0 bases and J 0 bases, with 14 bases left between them. Per the germline V gene, CDR1 is SGHRS and CDR2 is YFSETQ. CDR3: CASSLDGTTTSTDTQYF. CDR3 DNA: TGCGCCAGCAGCTTGGACGGCACTACTACTAGCACAGATACGCAGTATTTT.

The rearrangement joins TRBV28 to TRBJ1-3, with D possibly TRBD1 on 5 matching bases. This CDR3 region has 17 residues. Between the trimmed V and J ends, which lost 3 bases and 0 bases, there was a span of 15 bases. Germline V gives CDR1 MDHEN, CDR2 SYDVKM. This CDR3 is CASSLGLKGSSGNTIYF. For the CDR3, the DNA is TGTGCCAGCAGTTTGGGGCTGAAGGGCAGCTCTGGAAACACCATATATTTT.

This CDR3 is CASSPISSGNTIYF. CDR3 DNA sequence: TGTGCCAGTAGCCCAATTAGCTCTGGAAACACCATATATTTT. The V and J genes are TRBV6-5 and TRBJ1-3; D gene unclear. Trimming left V 9 bases short and J 0 bases short, with 12 bases between. Germline loops: CDR1 MNHEY, CDR2 SVGAGI. The CDR3 sequence is 14 residues long.

This clone was found once. This chain links TRBV6-5 with TRBJ1-4, with 9 bases aligning to TRBD1. Germline values: CDR1 MNHEY, CDR2 SVGAGI. The V gene end was trimmed by 5 bases and the J gene end by 6 bases; junction bases not matched to a gene: 7. This CDR3 is 15 amino acids long. The CDR3 coding sequence is TGTGCCAGCAGTAAATCCGGGACAGGGCATGAAAAACTGTTTTTT. Amino acid sequence: CASSKSGTGHEKLFF.

This clone was found many times. This same CDR3 is encoded by further DNA sequences in the sample. This chain connects TRBV19 to TRBJ1-1; no clear D gene. CDR1 LNHDA and CDR2 SQIVND come from the germline V gene (reference sequence). The ends were cut back, 2 bases at V and 1 base at J, with 5 bases in the middle. The CDR3 runs to 13 residues. CDR3 amino acids: CASSITANTEAFF. The CDR3 DNA sequence: TGTGCCAGTAGTATAACAGCGAACACTGAAGCTTTCTTT.

The chain is built from TRBV5-1 and TRBJ2-3; 7 bases align to TRBD1. J gave up 4 bases and V 4 bases, and 9 bases lay outside the gene matches. CDR3 length equals 15 residues. Germline V gene lookup returns CDR1 SGHRS and CDR2 YFSETQ. CDR3 residues: CASSPGQPGADTQYF. In DNA form, the CDR3 reads TGCGCCAGCAGCCCGGGACAGCCCGGGGCAGATACGCAGTATTTT.

V gene TRBV28 combines with J gene TRBJ2-7; 16 bases line up with TRBD2. Germline V gene lookup returns CDR1 MDHEN and CDR2 SYDVKM. There are 18 residues in the CDR3. V shed 1 base, J shed 4 bases, and the junction held 7 bases outside the gene matches. In DNA form, the CDR3 reads TGTGCCAGCAGTTTATCTGGGACTAGCGGGAGGGCTAGATACGAGCAGTACTTC. It translates to CASSLSGTSGRARYEQYF. Together with reference TRBV28 and TRBJ2-7, the CDR3 gives the full variable domain: DVKVTQSSRYLVKRTGEKVFLECVQDMDHENMFWYRQDPGLGLRLIYFSYDVKMKEKGDIPEGYSVSREKKERFSLILESASTNQTSMYLCASSLSGTSGRARYEQYFGPGTRLTVT.

The chain carries TRBV30 and TRBJ2-7; tentative D call: TRBD1 (6 bases). The V end was cut by 3 bases, the J end by 5 bases, with 14 bases between. The germline V gene encodes CDR1 GTSNPN and CDR2 SVGIG (reference sequence). CDR3 length: 13 amino acids. For the CDR3, the DNA is TGTGCCTGGAGCCGAGACAGGTCCCACGAGCAGTACTTC. Protein sequence: CAWSRDRSHEQYF.

The chain links TRBV7-2 to TRBJ1-1, with 9 bases that match TRBD1. CDR1 is SGHTA and CDR2 is FQGNSA in the germline V gene. V trimming: 0 bases; J trimming: 4 bases; junction bases outside the gene matches: 3. This CDR3 region has 15 residues. The CDR3 here is CASSLAGQGGTEAFF. The CDR3 nucleotides read TGTGCCAGCAGCTTAGCGGGACAGGGTGGCACTGAAGCTTTCTTT.

A single count supports this clone. CDR3 loop: CASSYGTGGSGNTIYF. Here the CDR3 DNA reads TGTGCCAGCAGTTACGGGACAGGGGGCTCTGGAAACACCATATATTTT. The genes are TRBV6-2 or TRBV6-3 and TRBJ1-3; 11 bases agree with TRBD1. V lost 2 bases, J lost 0 bases, and 0 bases stayed unmatched. This CDR3 is 16 amino acids long. CDR1 and CDR2 (germline): MNHEY, SVGEGT.

The genes are TRBV5-1 and TRBJ1-1; D possibly corresponds to TRBD1 (6 bases). CDR3 length: 13 amino acids. V lost 4 bases to trimming and J lost 7 bases, with 14 bases between them. Looked up from germline, CDR1 is SGHRS and CDR2 is YFSETQ. The CDR3 reads CASSLQGFNEAFF. CDR3 nucleotide sequence: TGCGCCAGCAGCCTCCAGGGGTTTAATGAAGCTTTCTTT.

In its sample, this clone was seen a few times. This chain connects TRBV18 to TRBJ1-5; D not certain. This CDR3 spans 15 amino acids. From germline, CDR1 is KGHSH and CDR2 LQKENI. V lost 2 bases, J lost 2 bases, and 10 bases lay in between. CDR3 nucleotides: TGTGCCAGCTCACCAAGGATCCGGGGCAATCAGCCCCAGCATTTT. It codes for CASSPRIRGNQPQHF.

This clone was picked up one time. V usage is TRBV5-4 and J usage is TRBJ1-1; TRBD1 is a possible D gene (6 bases). V was trimmed by 0 bases and J by 1 base, leaving 7 bases between them. Germline CDR1 and CDR2: SGHNT and YYREEE (reference sequence). This CDR3 has 14 amino acids. The CDR3 DNA is TGTGCCAGCAGCTTGGAACAGGGGAACACTGAAGCTTTCTTT. Its translation: CASSLEQGNTEAFF.

This sequence joins TRBV6-1 and TRBJ1-5; maybe TRBD1 (6 bases). The germline V and J ends were trimmed by 2 bases and 5 bases, with 16 bases remaining between them. There are 16 residues in the CDR3. Germline V gives CDR1 MNHNS, CDR2 SASEGT. Here the CDR3 DNA reads TGTGCCAGCAGTGAATTAGGGGGAGGGAGCCATCAGCCCCAGCATTTT. Its translation: CASSELGGGSHQPQHF.

V gene TRBV30 combines with J gene TRBJ1-1; perhaps TRBD1 as D (5 bases). This CDR3 region has 14 residues. Trimming cost V 1 base and J 1 base, with 10 bases left between them. The germline gives CDR1 GTSNPN, CDR2 SVGIG (reference sequence). CDR3 nucleotide sequence: TGTGCCTGGAGTGATCAGGGTTGGAACACTGAAGCTTTCTTT. It yields the protein CAWSDQGWNTEAFF.

The CDR3 reads CSVDSSIPHNEQFF. CDR3 DNA sequence: TGCAGCGTTGATAGTAGTATCCCCCACAATGAGCAGTTCTTC. The chain combines TRBV29-1 with TRBJ2-1; D remains unclear. With 3 bases removed from V and 5 bases from J, the gap between germline ends came to 14 bases. Germline V gives CDR1 SQVTM, CDR2 ANQGSEA. The CDR3 totals 14 residues.

With respect to this clone: Other DNA sequences of this sample code for an identical CDR3. The CDR3 DNA reads as TGTGCCAGCACTAGAGGAGGGGCTATGAACACTGAAGCTTTCTTT. Its protein product is CASTRGGAMNTEAFF. The rearrangement uses TRBV6-5 and TRBJ1-1; TRBD1 is a possible D gene (5 bases). The CDR3 is 15 amino acids. Trimming removed 7 bases from V and 0 bases from J, with 15 bases in between. CDR1 and CDR2 (germline): MNHEY, SVGAGI.